This T cell receptor beta chain is from a study of blood T cell repertoires in COVID-19. There are 14 residues in the CDR3. Trimming cost V 5 bases and J 3 bases, with 8 bases left between them. The germline CDR1 and CDR2 sequences are MNHEY and SVGAGI. Authors' methods: The assay estimated nucleated cells by amplifying reference gene primers. Profiling relied on immunoSEQ multiplex PCR, and the TCRdb table lists in-frame clones only, not all of them. That table gives V, J and clone size, and the DNA gave D and trimming. The data show about 210,000 clones, with about 81% seen just once and nearly 9.5% held by the top ten.

V is TRBV6-5 and J is TRBJ1-6, with D possibly TRBD1 on 5 matching bases. Sample: PBMCs or T cells enriched from blood (not recorded which). This TCR was sampled from a man between 35 and 55 years old who had recovered from COVID-19. CDR3 nucleotide sequence: TGTGCCAGCAGTCCTGACAGCTATAATTCACCCCTCCACTTT. This gives the protein CASSPDSYNSPLHF.